This T cell receptor (beta chain) is drawn from a study of blood T cell repertoires in COVID-19. For the study at large: Donors in the United States, Italy and Spain gave samples during acute or convalescent COVID-19. T cells, B-cell-depleted T cells, or PBMCs provided the cDNA or gDNA that served as material.

Trimming pared 2 bases from V and 8 bases from J, leaving 7 bases between. This CDR3 has 12 residues. The germline V gene has CDR1 SGHTA and CDR2 FQGNSA. Methods used by the authors: Reference gene primer amplification in the assay estimated nucleated cell counts. Produced via immunoSEQ multiplex PCR; TCRdb's table is partial and in-frame only. The D gene and trimming were derived from the DNA, and the V and J assignments and clone size from that table. The sample shows roughly 230,000 clones, over 70% of them seen only once. This chain links TRBV7-2 with TRBJ2-1; D gene uncertain. The sample taken for sequencing was peripheral blood. This receptor was obtained from a middle-aged man with active or convalescent COVID-19. DNA for the CDR3: TGTGCCAGCAGCTTAACAGCACATGAGCAGTTCTTC. Its protein is CASSLTAHEQFF.